Below, one T cell receptor (beta chain) is given with its context. Its antigen is as yet unknown. The record originates from a study of T cell responses to AZD1222 COVID-19 vaccine. Broader study findings: CD4 TCRs linked to vaccination spanned spike, dominating at 160-218 and 743-854. Clonal diversity was possibly underestimated, and the donors were mostly white British, with more females. Only after the peak T cell response were repertoires sampled.

CDR3 length equals 14 residues. The V and J ends lost 5 bases and 3 bases respectively, with 11 bases between them. Per the germline V gene, CDR1 is LNHDA and CDR2 is SQIVND (reference sequence). Measured with immunoSEQ multiplex PCR; TCRdb has only the in-frame clones, and not every one. This table has 80,000 to 100,000 clones, around nine tenths appearing once. Sequences were derived from peripheral blood, sampled on day 0 of MenACWY control vaccination. This TCR came from an adult in good health. The chain uses TRBV19 and TRBJ1-5, with D possibly TRBD1 on 5 matching bases. The CDR3 protein is CASSDRGYNQPQHF. Written as DNA, the CDR3 is TGTGCCAGTAGTGACCGGGGCTACAATCAGCCCCAGCATTTT.